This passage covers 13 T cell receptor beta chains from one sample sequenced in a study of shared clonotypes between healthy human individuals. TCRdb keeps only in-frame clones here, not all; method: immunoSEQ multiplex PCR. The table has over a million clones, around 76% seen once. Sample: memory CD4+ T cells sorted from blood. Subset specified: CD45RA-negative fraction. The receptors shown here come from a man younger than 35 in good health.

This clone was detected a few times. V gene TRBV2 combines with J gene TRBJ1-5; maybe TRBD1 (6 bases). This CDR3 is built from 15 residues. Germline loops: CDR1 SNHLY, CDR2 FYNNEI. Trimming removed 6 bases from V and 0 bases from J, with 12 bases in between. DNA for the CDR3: TGTGCCAGCAGCTCCTGGGACACTAGCAATCAGCCCCAGCATTTT. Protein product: CASSSWDTSNQPQHF.

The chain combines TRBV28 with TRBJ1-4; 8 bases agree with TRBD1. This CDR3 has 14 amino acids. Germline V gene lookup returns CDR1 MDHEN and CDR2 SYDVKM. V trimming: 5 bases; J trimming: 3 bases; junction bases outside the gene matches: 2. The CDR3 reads CASSLRGPNEKLFF. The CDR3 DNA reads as TGTGCCAGCAGTCTCAGGGGGCCTAATGAAAAACTGTTTTTT.

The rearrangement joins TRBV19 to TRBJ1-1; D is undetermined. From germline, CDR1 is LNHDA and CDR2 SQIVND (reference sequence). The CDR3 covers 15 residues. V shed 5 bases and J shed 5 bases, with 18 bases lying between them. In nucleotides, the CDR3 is TGTGCCAGTAGTCCAAAAGCCCGGTGGGAGACTGAAGCTTTCTTT. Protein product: CASSPKARWETEAFF.

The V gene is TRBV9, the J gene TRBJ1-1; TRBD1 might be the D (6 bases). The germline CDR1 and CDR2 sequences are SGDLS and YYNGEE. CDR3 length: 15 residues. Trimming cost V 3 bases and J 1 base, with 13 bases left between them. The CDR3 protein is CASSGNRVSNTEAFF. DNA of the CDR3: TGTGCCAGCAGCGGGAACAGGGTGTCGAACACTGAAGCTTTCTTT.

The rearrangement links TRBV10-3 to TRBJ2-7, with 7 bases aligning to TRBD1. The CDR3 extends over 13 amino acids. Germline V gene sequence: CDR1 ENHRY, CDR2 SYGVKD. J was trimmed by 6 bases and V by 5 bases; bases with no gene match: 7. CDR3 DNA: TGTGCCATCAGTCCGACAGGGACGGGCGAGCAGTACTTC. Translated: CAISPTGTGEQYF.

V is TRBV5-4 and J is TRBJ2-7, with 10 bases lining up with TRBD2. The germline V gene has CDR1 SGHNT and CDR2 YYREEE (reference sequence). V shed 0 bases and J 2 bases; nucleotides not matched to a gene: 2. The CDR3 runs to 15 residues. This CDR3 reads CASSLGTSGTYEQYF. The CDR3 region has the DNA TGTGCCAGCAGCTTGGGGACTAGCGGAACCTACGAGCAGTACTTC.

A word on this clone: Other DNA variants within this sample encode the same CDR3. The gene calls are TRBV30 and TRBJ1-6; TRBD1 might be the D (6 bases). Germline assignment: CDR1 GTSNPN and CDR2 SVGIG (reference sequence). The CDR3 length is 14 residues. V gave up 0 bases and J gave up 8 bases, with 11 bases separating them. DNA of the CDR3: TGTGCCTGGAGTGTCAGGGGTGTTGATTCACCCCTCCACTTT. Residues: CAWSVRGVDSPLHF.

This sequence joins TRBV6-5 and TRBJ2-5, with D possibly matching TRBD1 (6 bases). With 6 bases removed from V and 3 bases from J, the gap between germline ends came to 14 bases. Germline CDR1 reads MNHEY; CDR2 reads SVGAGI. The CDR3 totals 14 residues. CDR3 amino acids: CASRPPGQKETQYF. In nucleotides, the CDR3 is TGTGCCAGCAGGCCCCCCGGACAGAAAGAGACCCAGTACTTC.

The CDR3 bases are TGTGCCAGCAGCCTAGGTGACGGCTCTGGAAACACCATATATTTT. Protein product: CASSLGDGSGNTIYF. The chain carries TRBV9 and TRBJ1-3; D gene uncertain. Trimming stripped 4 bases from V and 0 bases from J, with 11 bases between. Germline loops: CDR1 SGDLS, CDR2 YYNGEE. This CDR3 spans 15 amino acids.

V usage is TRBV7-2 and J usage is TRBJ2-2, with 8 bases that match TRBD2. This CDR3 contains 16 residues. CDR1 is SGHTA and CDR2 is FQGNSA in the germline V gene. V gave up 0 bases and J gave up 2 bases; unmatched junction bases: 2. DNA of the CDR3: TGTGCCAGCAGCTTAGCCGGGACTAGAAACACCGGGGAGCTGTTTTTT. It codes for CASSLAGTRNTGELFF.

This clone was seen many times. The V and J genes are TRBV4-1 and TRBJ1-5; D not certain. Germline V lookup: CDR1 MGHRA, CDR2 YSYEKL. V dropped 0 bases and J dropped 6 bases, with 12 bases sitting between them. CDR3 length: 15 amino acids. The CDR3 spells CASSQDHGLGQPQHF. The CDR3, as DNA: TGCGCCAGCAGCCAAGATCATGGGCTAGGTCAGCCCCAGCATTTT.

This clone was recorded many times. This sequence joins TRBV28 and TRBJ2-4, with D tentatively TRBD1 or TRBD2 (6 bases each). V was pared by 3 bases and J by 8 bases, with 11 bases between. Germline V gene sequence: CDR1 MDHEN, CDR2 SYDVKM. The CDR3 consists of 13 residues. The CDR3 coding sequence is TGTGCCAGCAGTTTCACAGGGAGGTACATTCAGTACTTC. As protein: CASSFTGRYIQYF. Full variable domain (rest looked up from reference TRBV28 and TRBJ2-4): DVKVTQSSRYLVKRTGEKVFLECVQDMDHENMFWYRQDPGLGLRLIYFSYDVKMKEKGDIPEGYSVSREKKERFSLILESASTNQTSMYLCASSFTGRYIQYFGAGTRLSVL.

CDR3: CASSASRAPSEAFF. The CDR3 nucleotides read TGTGCCAGTAGTGCTTCCCGGGCCCCCAGTGAAGCTTTCTTT. The gene calls are TRBV19 and TRBJ1-1, with D uncertain. CDR3 length: 14 amino acids. Germline CDR1 LNHDA, CDR2 SQIVND (reference sequence). V was trimmed by 5 bases and J by 7 bases, leaving 17 bases between them.